Below are 20 T cell receptor beta chains sequenced from a single sample in a study of T cells in localized non-small cell lung cancer. Clones were read by immunoSEQ multiplex PCR, and TCRdb kept only the in-frame ones, dropping some. The data hold about 3,200 clones, with roughly 24% observed a single time. Source: lung tumor tissue, taken before any cancer treatment. The receptors here all came from a man between 40 and 75 years old with stage I lung adenocarcinoma.

CDR3 bases: TGTGCCAGCTCACCAGAATTCTCGGGTGGTACGCAGTATTTT. Protein sequence: CASSPEFSGGTQYF. The rearrangement joins TRBV18 to TRBJ2-3; D not certain. The germline V gene encodes CDR1 KGHSH and CDR2 LQKENI. The CDR3 contains 14 residues. With 2 bases removed from V and 8 bases from J, the gap between germline ends came to 14 bases.

This clone was picked up a small number of times. The chain has TRBV18 and TRBJ1-1, with a possible D match to TRBD1 (5 bases). CDR1 and CDR2 (germline): KGHSH, LQKENI. Trimming took off 5 bases at V and 5 bases at J, with 12 bases between the two ends. CDR3 length: 13 residues. CDR3 in DNA: TGTGCCAGCTCAACGAACGACAGAACTGAAGCTTTCTTT. Encoded protein: CASSTNDRTEAFF.

There are a few counts of this clone. The V call is TRBV9, the J call TRBJ2-7, with D possibly being TRBD1 (6 bases). The CDR3 is made up of 13 amino acids. The germline CDR1 and CDR2 sequences are SGDLS and YYNGEE. V was clipped by 2 bases and J by 5 bases, with 11 bases between them. CDR3 sequence reads: CASSVGQRNEQYF. CDR3 nucleotide sequence: TGTGCCAGCAGCGTGGGACAACGAAACGAGCAGTACTTC.

In its sample, this clone ranks as medium-sized. V is TRBV7-2 and J is TRBJ1-1; a weak D match, TRBD1 (5 bases). Germline V gene sequence: CDR1 SGHTA, CDR2 FQGNSA. This CDR3 contains 13 residues. V was trimmed by 1 base and J by 8 bases, leaving 11 bases between them. The chain's CDR3 is CASSLGGTTEAFF. The CDR3 nucleotides are TGTGCCAGCAGCTTAGGGGGCACTACAGAAGCTTTCTTT.

The chain has TRBV19 and TRBJ1-5; the match to TRBD1 covers 7 bases. J was trimmed by 4 bases and V by 0 bases; bases with no gene match: 3. The CDR3 runs to 15 residues. CDR1 is LNHDA and CDR2 is SQIVND in the germline V gene (reference sequence). The CDR3 is CASSIEGTANQPQHF. CDR3 nucleotides: TGTGCCAGTAGTATAGAAGGGACAGCGAATCAGCCCCAGCATTTT. Full variable domain (remainder filled in from reference TRBV19 and TRBJ1-5): DGGITQSPKYLFRKEGQNVTLSCEQNLNHDAMYWYRQDPGQGLRLIYYSQIVNDFQKGDIAEGYSVSREKKESFPLTVTSAQKNPTAFYLCASSIEGTANQPQHFGDGTRLSIL.

This clone was observed a few times. V gene TRBV11-3 combines with J gene TRBJ2-3; 9 positions match TRBD2. V was pared by 2 bases and J by 4 bases, with 7 bases of the junction left unmatched. From germline, CDR1 is SGHNT and CDR2 YENEEA. This CDR3 contains 16 residues. CDR3 in DNA: TGTGCCAGCAGCTTACATCCTAGCGGGACCGCAGATACGCAGTATTTT. It codes for CASSLHPSGTADTQYF.

This clone was observed a few times. The chain employs TRBV30 and TRBJ1-2; unclear D gene. This CDR3 comprises 13 residues. Between the trimmed V and J ends, which lost 5 bases and 0 bases, there was a span of 10 bases. CDR1 GTSNPN and CDR2 SVGIG come from the germline V gene (reference sequence). The CDR3 DNA is TGTGCCTGGGGGGTCGGGGCTAACTATGGCTACACCTTC. This gives the protein CAWGVGANYGYTF.

The CDR3 protein is CASSYSGAGAEAFF. DNA for the CDR3: TGTGCCAGCAGTTACTCCGGAGCTGGGGCTGAAGCTTTCTTT. The chain recombines TRBV6-8 with TRBJ1-1; D is uncertain. Germline lookup yields CDR1 MNHGY and CDR2 SAAAGT. The CDR3 sequence is 14 residues long. V was trimmed by 0 bases and J by 6 bases, leaving 11 bases between them.

V is TRBV11-3 and J is TRBJ2-1; 11 bases match TRBD2. This CDR3 has 17 residues. The junction had 10 bases not matched to a gene; V was cut back by 1 base and J by 8 bases. The germline V gene encodes CDR1 SGHNT and CDR2 YENEEA. As DNA, the CDR3 is TGTGCCAGCAGCTTAGTGCGGGTAGCGGGGGGGCGCGATGAGCAGTTCTTC. Translation: CASSLVRVAGGRDEQFF.

This chain uses TRBV15 with TRBJ2-5; D is tentatively TRBD1 or TRBD2 (5 bases each). The CDR3 extends over 15 amino acids. V was shortened by 3 bases and J by 3 bases, with 14 bases between the two germline ends. In germline, CDR1 is LNHNV, CDR2 YYDKDF (reference sequence). This CDR3 reads CATSRVWDGEETQYF. The CDR3, as DNA: TGTGCCACCAGCAGGGTCTGGGACGGGGAAGAGACCCAGTACTTC. The variable domain in full, completed from reference TRBV15 and TRBJ2-5, reads DAMVIQNPRYQVTQFGKPVTLSCSQTLNHNVMYWYQQKSSQAPKLLFHYYDKDFNNEADTPDNFQSRRPNTSFCFLDIRSPGLGDTAMYLCATSRVWDGEETQYFGPGTRLLVL.

This CDR3 is CSVLGSPAYEQYF. As DNA, the CDR3 is TGCAGCGTTCTAGGGTCCCCAGCATACGAGCAGTACTTC. This chain connects TRBV29-1 to TRBJ2-7; D gene unclear. In germline, CDR1 is SQVTM, CDR2 ANQGSEA. The CDR3 has 13 residues. V was pared by 5 bases and J by 4 bases, with 15 bases between.

This clone is categorized as medium-sized. V is TRBV11-3 and J is TRBJ2-7; 12 nucleotides match TRBD1. Germline-derived CDR1 and CDR2 are SGHNT and YENEEA. After removal of 5 bases from V and 5 bases from J, the junction contained 7 bases not matched to a gene. The CDR3 has 15 amino acids. The chain's CDR3 is CASSPGTGGVDEQYF. CDR3 DNA sequence: TGTGCCAGCAGCCCAGGGACAGGGGGCGTCGACGAGCAGTACTTC.

This clone appeared a single time. The chain joins TRBV18 to TRBJ1-4, with 7 bases fitting TRBD1. The CDR3 loop spans 15 amino acids. CDR1 is KGHSH and CDR2 is LQKENI in the germline V gene. Trimming at V came to 3 bases and at J to 3 bases, leaving 4 bases not matched to a gene. The CDR3 here is CASSPNRGSNEKLFF. CDR3 coding DNA: TGTGCCAGCTCACCGAACAGGGGCTCTAATGAAAAACTGTTTTTT.

The rearrangement links TRBV18 to TRBJ1-1, with 8 bases lining up with TRBD1. The CDR3 consists of 14 residues. V shed 4 bases, J shed 4 bases, and the junction held 5 bases outside the gene matches. Per the germline V gene, CDR1 is KGHSH and CDR2 is LQKENI. The CDR3 DNA reads as TGTGCCAGCTCACTAAGACAGGGGATCACTGAAGCTTTCTTT. It encodes CASSLRQGITEAFF.

The chain uses TRBV9 and TRBJ2-7; tentative D call: TRBD2 (7 bases). This CDR3 region has 16 residues. Germline assignment: CDR1 SGDLS and CDR2 YYNGEE. Between the trimmed V and J ends, which lost 5 bases and 7 bases, there was a span of 25 bases. The CDR3 DNA follows: TGTGCCAGCAGTGAACAGGGCGGGAGTTTCCCGGGGGAGCAGTACTTC. This codes for CASSEQGGSFPGEQYF.

This clone was detected once. The chain carries TRBV5-1 and TRBJ2-3, with 10 bases aligning to TRBD2. Germline V gene sequence: CDR1 SGHRS, CDR2 YFSETQ. The J segment lost 2 bases and the V segment lost 3 bases, leaving 3 bases of the junction unmatched. The CDR3 covers 15 residues. The CDR3 DNA follows: TGCGCCAGCAGCTCGGGACTAGCGACCACAGATACGCAGTATTTT. It yields the protein CASSSGLATTDTQYF.

This clone was picked up a small number of times. The rearrangement uses TRBV19 and TRBJ2-3, with 12 bases lining up with TRBD2. This CDR3 has 16 amino acids. The germline gives CDR1 LNHDA, CDR2 SQIVND (reference sequence). Trimming at V came to 5 bases and at J to 4 bases, leaving 7 bases not matched to a gene. This CDR3 is CASSRPTSGGPDTQYF. Here the CDR3 DNA reads TGTGCCAGTAGTCGCCCTACTAGCGGGGGGCCAGATACGCAGTATTTT.

This chain joins TRBV11-3 and TRBJ2-7, with 9 bases aligning to TRBD1. The V and J ends lost 4 bases and 6 bases, in that order; junction bases with no gene match: 10. CDR1 SGHNT and CDR2 YENEEA come from the germline V gene. This CDR3 is 15 amino acids long. The CDR3 nucleotides read TGTGCCAGCAGCTCACCGGGACAGGGTACATTCGAGCAGTACTTC. Protein: CASSSPGQGTFEQYF. Variable domain in full (rest from reference TRBV11-3 and TRBJ2-7): EAGVVQSPRYKIIEKKQPVAFWCNPISGHNTLYWYLQNLGQGPELLIRYENEEAVDDSQLPKDRFSAERLKGVDSTLKIQPAELGDSAVYLCASSSPGQGTFEQYFGPGTRLTVT.

The J gene is TRBJ2-1, the V gene TRBV15; TRBD2 matches 8 bases. The length of the CDR3 is 18 residues. Germline assignment: CDR1 LNHNV and CDR2 YYDKDF (reference sequence). After removal of 0 bases from V and 7 bases from J, the junction contained 14 bases not matched to a gene. CDR3 DNA: TGTGCCACCAGCAGAGATGCTACTCGCGGGGGGACGGGGAATGAGCAGTTCTTC. Translation gives CATSRDATRGGTGNEQFF.

This clone appeared a few times. The chain joins TRBV6-8 to TRBJ2-1; no firm D call. Per the germline V gene, CDR1 is MNHGY and CDR2 is SAAAGT. This CDR3 spans 14 amino acids. V lost 4 bases, J lost 3 bases, and 10 bases lay in between. Here the CDR3 reads CASSSRLHYNEQFF. The CDR3 DNA reads as TGTGCCAGCAGTTCCAGACTCCACTACAATGAGCAGTTCTTC.